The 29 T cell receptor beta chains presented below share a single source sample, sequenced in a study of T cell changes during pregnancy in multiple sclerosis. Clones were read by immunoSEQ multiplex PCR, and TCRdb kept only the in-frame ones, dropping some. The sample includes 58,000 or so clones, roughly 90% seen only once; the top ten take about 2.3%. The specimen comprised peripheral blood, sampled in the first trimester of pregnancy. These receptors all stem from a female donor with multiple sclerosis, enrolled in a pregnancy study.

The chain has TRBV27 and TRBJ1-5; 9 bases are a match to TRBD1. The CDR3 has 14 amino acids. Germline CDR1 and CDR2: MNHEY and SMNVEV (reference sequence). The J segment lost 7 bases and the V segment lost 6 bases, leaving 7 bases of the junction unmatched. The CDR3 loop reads CASSLQGAGQPQHF. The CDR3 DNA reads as TGTGCCAGCAGCCTACAGGGGGCTGGGCAGCCCCAGCATTTT.

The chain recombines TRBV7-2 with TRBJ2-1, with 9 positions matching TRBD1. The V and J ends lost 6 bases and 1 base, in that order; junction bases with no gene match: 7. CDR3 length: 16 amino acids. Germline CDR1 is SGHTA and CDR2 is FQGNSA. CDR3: CASRFSGTGSYNEQFF. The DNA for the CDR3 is TGTGCCAGCAGATTCTCCGGGACAGGGTCCTACAATGAGCAGTTCTTC.

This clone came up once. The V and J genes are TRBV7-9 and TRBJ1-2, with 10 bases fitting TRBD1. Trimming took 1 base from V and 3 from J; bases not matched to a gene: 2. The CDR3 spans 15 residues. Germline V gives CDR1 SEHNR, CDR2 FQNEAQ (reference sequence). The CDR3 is CASSLVGQGYYGYTF. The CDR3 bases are TGTGCCAGCAGCTTAGTGGGACAGGGGTACTATGGCTACACCTTC.

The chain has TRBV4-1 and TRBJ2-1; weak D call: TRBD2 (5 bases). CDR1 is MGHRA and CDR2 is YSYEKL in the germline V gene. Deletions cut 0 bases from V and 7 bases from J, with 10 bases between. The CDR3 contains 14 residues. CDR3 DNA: TGCGCCAGCAGCCAAGATCCTTCGGGAAATGAGCAGTTCTTC. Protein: CASSQDPSGNEQFF.

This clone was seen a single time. Here the CDR3 DNA reads TGTGCCAGCAGCTTAACACTAGCGGTCACAGATACGCAGTATTTT. It codes for CASSLTLAVTDTQYF. The J gene is TRBJ2-3, the V gene TRBV7-2; 8 nucleotides match TRBD2. Germline lookup yields CDR1 SGHTA and CDR2 FQGNSA. J lost 2 bases, V lost 2 bases, and 3 bases had no gene match. The CDR3 runs to 15 residues.

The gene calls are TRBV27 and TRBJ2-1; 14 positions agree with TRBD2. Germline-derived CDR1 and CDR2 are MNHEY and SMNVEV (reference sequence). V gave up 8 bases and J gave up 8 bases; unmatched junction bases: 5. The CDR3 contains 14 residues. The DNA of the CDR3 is TGTGCCAGCCGGACTAGCGGGAGGAATCATGAGCAGTTCTTC. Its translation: CASRTSGRNHEQFF.

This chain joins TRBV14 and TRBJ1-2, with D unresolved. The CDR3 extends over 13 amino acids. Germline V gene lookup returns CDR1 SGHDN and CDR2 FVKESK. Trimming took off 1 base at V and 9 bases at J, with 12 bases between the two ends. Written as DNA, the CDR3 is TGTGCCAGCAGCCAAGGGGCGTTGCAGAGCTACACCTTC. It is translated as CASSQGALQSYTF.

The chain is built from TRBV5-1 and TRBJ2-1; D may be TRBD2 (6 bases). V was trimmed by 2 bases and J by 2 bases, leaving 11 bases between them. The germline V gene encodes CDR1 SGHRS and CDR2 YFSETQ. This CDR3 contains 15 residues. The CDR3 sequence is CASSLGLAPYNEQFF. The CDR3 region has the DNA TGCGCCAGCAGCTTAGGTCTAGCGCCCTACAATGAGCAGTTCTTC.

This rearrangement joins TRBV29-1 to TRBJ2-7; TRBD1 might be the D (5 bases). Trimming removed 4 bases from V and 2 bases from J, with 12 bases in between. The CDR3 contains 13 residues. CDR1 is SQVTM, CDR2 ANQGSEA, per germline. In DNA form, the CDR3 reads TGCAGCGTTGTTGGGGCCAAACCCTACGAGCAGTACTTC. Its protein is CSVVGAKPYEQYF.

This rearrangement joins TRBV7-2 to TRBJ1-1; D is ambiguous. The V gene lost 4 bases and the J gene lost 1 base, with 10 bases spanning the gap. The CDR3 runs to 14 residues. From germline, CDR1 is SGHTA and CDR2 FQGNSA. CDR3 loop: CASSSNRQNTEAFF. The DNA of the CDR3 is TGTGCCAGCAGCTCCAACAGACAGAACACTGAAGCTTTCTTT.

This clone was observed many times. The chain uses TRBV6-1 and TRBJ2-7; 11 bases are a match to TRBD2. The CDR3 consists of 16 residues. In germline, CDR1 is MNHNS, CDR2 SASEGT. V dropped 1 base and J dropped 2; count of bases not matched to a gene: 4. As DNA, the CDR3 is TGTGCCAGCAGTGAAGGACCGGGACTAGCGGCCTACGAGCAGTACTTC. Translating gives CASSEGPGLAAYEQYF.

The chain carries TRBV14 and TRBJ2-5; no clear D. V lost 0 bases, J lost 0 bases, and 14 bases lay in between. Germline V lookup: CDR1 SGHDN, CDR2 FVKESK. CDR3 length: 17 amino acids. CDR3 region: CASSQEGVLVNQETQYF. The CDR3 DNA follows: TGTGCCAGCAGCCAAGAAGGAGTCCTAGTCAACCAAGAGACCCAGTACTTC.

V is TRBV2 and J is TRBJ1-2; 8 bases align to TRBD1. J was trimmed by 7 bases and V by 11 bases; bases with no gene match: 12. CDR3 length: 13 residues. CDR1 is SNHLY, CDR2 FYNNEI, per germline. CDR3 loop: CAGLGQGAVGYTF. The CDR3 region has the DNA TGTGCCGGCCTTGGGCAGGGGGCGGTTGGCTACACCTTC.

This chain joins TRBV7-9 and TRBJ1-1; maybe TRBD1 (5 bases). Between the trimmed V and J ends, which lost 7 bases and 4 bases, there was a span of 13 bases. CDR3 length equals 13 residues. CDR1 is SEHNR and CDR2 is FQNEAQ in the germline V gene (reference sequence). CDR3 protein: CASIPPGGTEAFF. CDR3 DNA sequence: TGTGCCAGCATACCCCCGGGGGGCACTGAAGCTTTCTTT.

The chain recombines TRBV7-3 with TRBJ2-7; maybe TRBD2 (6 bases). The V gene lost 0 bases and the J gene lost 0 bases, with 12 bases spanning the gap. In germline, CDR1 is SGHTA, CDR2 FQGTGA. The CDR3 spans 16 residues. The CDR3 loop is CASSLTGSGGSYEQYF. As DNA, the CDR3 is TGTGCCAGCAGCTTAACCGGCTCCGGGGGCTCCTACGAGCAGTACTTC.

As DNA, the CDR3 is TGTGCCAGCAGCCCGAGGGCCCACCCCTACGAGCAGTACTTC. The encoded protein is CASSPRAHPYEQYF. The chain carries TRBV7-9 and TRBJ2-7, with a possible D match to TRBD2 (5 bases). V shed 5 bases and J shed 2 bases, with 13 bases lying between them. The CDR3 totals 14 residues. Germline V gene data show CDR1 as SEHNR and CDR2 as FQNEAQ (reference sequence).

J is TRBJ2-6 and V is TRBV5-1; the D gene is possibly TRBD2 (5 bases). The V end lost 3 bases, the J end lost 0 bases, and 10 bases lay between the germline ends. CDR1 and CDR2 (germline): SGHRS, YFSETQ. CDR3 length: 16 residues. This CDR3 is CASSSGSSSGANVLTF. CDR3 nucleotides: TGCGCCAGCAGCTCGGGATCCAGCTCTGGGGCCAACGTCCTGACTTTC.

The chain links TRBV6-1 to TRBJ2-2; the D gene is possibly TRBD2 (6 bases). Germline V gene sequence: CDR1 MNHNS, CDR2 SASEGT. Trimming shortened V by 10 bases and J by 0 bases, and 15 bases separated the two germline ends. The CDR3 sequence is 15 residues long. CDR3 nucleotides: TGTGCCACCAAGGAGGGACGGACGAACACCGGGGAGCTGTTTTTT. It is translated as CATKEGRTNTGELFF.

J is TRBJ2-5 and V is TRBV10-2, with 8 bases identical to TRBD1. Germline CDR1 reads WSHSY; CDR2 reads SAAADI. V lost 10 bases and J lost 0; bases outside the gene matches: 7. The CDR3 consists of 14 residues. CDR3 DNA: TGCGCCACCGGGCGGGACAGGAACCAAGAGACCCAGTACTTC. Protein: CATGRDRNQETQYF.

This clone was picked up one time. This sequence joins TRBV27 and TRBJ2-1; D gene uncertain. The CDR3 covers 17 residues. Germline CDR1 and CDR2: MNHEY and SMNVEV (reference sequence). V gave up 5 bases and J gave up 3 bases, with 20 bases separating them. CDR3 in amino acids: CASSTPGHNRNYNEQFF. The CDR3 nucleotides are TGTGCCAGCAGTACCCCGGGTCACAACCGTAACTACAATGAGCAGTTCTTC.

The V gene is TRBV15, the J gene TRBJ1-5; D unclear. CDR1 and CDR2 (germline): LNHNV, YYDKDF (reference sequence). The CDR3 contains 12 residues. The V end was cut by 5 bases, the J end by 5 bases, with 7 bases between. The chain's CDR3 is CATSPGDQPQHF. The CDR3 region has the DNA TGTGCCACCAGCCCGGGAGATCAGCCCCAGCATTTT.

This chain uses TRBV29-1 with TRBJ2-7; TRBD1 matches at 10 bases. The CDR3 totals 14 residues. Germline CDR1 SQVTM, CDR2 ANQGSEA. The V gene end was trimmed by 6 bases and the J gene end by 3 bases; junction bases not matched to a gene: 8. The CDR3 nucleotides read TGCAGCGTGAGGGGAGGGGACAGGGGCTACGAGCAGTACTTC. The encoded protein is CSVRGGDRGYEQYF.

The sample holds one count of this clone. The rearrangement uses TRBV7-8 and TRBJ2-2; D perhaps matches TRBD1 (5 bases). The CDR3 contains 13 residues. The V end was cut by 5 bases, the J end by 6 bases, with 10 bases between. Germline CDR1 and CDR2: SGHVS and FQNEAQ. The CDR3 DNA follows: TGTGCCAGCAGCGCAGGGTGGGCCGGGGAGCTGTTTTTT. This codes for CASSAGWAGELFF. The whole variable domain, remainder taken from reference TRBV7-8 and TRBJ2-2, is GAGVSQSPRYKVAKRGQDVALRCDPISGHVSLFWYQQALGQGPEFLTYFQNEAQLDKSGLPSDRFFAERPEGSVSTLKIQRTQQEDSAVYLCASSAGWAGELFFGEGSRLTVL.

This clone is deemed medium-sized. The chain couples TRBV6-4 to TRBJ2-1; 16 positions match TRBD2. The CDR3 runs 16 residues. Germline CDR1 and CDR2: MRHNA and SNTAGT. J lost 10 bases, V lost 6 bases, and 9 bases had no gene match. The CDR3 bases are TGTGCCAGCAGCGCCGGGACTAGCGGGGGGGCAGGGGAGCAGTTCTTC. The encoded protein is CASSAGTSGGAGEQFF.

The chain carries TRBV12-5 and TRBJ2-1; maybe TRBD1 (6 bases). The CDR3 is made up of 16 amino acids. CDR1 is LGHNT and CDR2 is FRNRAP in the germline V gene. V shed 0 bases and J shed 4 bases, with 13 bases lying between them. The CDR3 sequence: CASGLVVGQGYNEQFF. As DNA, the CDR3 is TGTGCTAGTGGTTTGGTGGTGGGGCAGGGGTACAATGAGCAGTTCTTC.

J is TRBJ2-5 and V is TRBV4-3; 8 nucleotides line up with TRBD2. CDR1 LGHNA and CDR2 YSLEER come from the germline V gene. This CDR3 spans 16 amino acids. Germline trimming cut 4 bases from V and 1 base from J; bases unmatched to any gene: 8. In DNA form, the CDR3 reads TGCGCCAGCAGCCCGTTTAGCGGGACTCTCCAAGAGACCCAGTACTTC. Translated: CASSPFSGTLQETQYF.

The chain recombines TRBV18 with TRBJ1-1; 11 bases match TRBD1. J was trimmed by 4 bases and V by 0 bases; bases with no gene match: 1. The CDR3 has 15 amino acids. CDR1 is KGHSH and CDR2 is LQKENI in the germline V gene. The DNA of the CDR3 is TGTGCCAGCTCACCACCGGGACAGGGGGTCACTGAAGCTTTCTTT. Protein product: CASSPPGQGVTEAFF.

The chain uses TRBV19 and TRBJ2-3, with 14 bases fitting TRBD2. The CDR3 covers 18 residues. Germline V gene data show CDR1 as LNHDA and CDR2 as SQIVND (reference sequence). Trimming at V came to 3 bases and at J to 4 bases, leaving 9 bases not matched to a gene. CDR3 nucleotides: TGTGCCAGTAGTATGGGGACTAGCGGGAGCGCCAGGTCAGATACGCAGTATTTT. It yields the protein CASSMGTSGSARSDTQYF.

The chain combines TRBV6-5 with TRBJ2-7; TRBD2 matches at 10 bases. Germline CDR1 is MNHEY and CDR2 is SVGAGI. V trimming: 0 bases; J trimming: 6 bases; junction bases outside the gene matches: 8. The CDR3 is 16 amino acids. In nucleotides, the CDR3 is TGTGCCAGCAGTTACTCACCCGGGACTAGCGCTCTCGAGCAGTACTTC. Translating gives CASSYSPGTSALEQYF.